This T cell receptor beta chain was recorded in a study of blood T cells in healthy people across ages. Study-level results: No conclusive comparison of naive versus antigen-experienced cells was possible with unsorted PBMCs. Measured against age, TCR beta diversity per million T cells decreased in a roughly linear manner.

Only one count was recorded for this clonotype. Antigen unknown. It may be a read error: a sequence one base away is much more abundant. With a J-beta primer mix and a sample-barcoded 5' primer, a second PCR ran roughly 6 to 11 cycles. TCRdb independently ran MiXCR on the 5' RACE reads; one entry per CDR3 protein. The table records around 870,000 distinct CDR3 sequences, about 30% of them present only once. What was sequenced was blood. The sequence was collected from a woman aged 80 or over in good health.

In DNA, the CDR3 is TGTGCCAGCAGTTTACGGGGCCACTCCCACGAGCAGTACTTC. Its protein product is CASSLRGHSHEQYF. The J gene is TRBJ2-7, the V gene TRBV12-3 or TRBV12-4; D may be TRBD1 or TRBD2 (5 bases each). This CDR3 is 14 amino acids long.